These 32 T cell receptor beta chains were all obtained from the same sample, sequenced in a study of beta chain features in type 1 diabetes. Since all of the isolated RNA was reverse transcribed, expressed TCRB transcripts were what got sequenced. Repertoires were generated with immunoSEQ multiplex PCR, while TCRdb's copy carries only in-frame clones and drops some. This sample has roughly 450,000 clones, with over 10% found just once. Input material: naive CD4+ T cells from blood. The receptors here all came from a woman under 30 in good health.

The chain recombines TRBV6-5 with TRBJ2-6; D remains ambiguous. The ends were cut back, 4 bases at V and 0 bases at J, with 4 bases in the middle. Germline V gene lookup returns CDR1 MNHEY and CDR2 SVGAGI. CDR3 length equals 14 residues. The CDR3 spells CASSSYSGANVLTF. In DNA form, the CDR3 reads TGTGCCAGCAGTTCATACTCTGGGGCCAACGTCCTGACTTTC.

The rearrangement links TRBV30 to TRBJ2-3; no reliable D call. With 8 bases removed from V and 2 bases from J, the gap between germline ends came to 14 bases. This CDR3 has 13 residues. Germline loops: CDR1 GTSNPN, CDR2 SVGIG (reference sequence). CDR3 bases: TGTGCCCGGTTTAGACTCCTCACAGATACGCAGTATTTT. It encodes CARFRLLTDTQYF.

This clone was found a few times. The chain joins TRBV15 to TRBJ2-3, with 7 bases matching TRBD2. The CDR3 has 16 amino acids. Trimming removed 1 base from V and 2 bases from J; junction bases left unmatched: 6. Germline CDR1 is LNHNV and CDR2 is YYDKDF (reference sequence). This CDR3 reads CATSRGKGLNTDTQYF. The CDR3 DNA is TGTGCCACCAGCAGAGGGAAGGGACTAAACACAGATACGCAGTATTTT.

This clone was found a few times. The chain links TRBV7-3 to TRBJ1-6, with D perhaps TRBD1 (6 bases). This CDR3 has 16 amino acids. CDR1 and CDR2 (germline): SGHTA, FQGTGA. The ends were cut back, 4 bases at V and 1 base at J, with 11 bases in the middle. CDR3: CASSSDRRSYNSPLHF. The CDR3 coding sequence is TGTGCCAGCAGCTCCGACAGGAGGTCCTATAATTCACCCCTCCACTTT. Full variable domain (outside the CDR3, taken from reference TRBV7-3 and TRBJ1-6): GAGVSQTPSNKVTEKGKYVELRCDPISGHTALYWYRQSLGQGPEFLIYFQGTGAADDSGLPNDRFFAVRPEGSVSTLKIQRTERGDSAVYLCASSSDRRSYNSPLHFGNGTRLTVT.

The chain joins TRBV29-1 to TRBJ1-5, with 8 bases aligning to TRBD1. This CDR3 spans 15 amino acids. Trimming cost V 6 bases and J 4 bases; bases outside gene matches: 11. The V gene's germline CDR1 is SQVTM and CDR2 ANQGSEA. The DNA for the CDR3 is TGCAGCGTCTCGCTCGGGACAGGCTATAATCAGCCCCAGCATTTT. It codes for CSVSLGTGYNQPQHF.

This clone turned up a few times. V gene TRBV28 combines with J gene TRBJ2-5; D is perhaps TRBD2 (5 bases). The V end was cut by 6 bases, the J end by 5 bases, with 10 bases between. CDR3 size: 12 residues. Germline values: CDR1 MDHEN, CDR2 SYDVKM. This CDR3 reads CASRRDWETQYF. Here the CDR3 DNA reads TGTGCCAGCAGACGGGATTGGGAGACCCAGTACTTC. The whole variable domain, filled in from reference TRBV28 and TRBJ2-5, reads DVKVTQSSRYLVKRTGEKVFLECVQDMDHENMFWYRQDPGLGLRLIYFSYDVKMKEKGDIPEGYSVSREKKERFSLILESASTNQTSMYLCASRRDWETQYFGPGTRLLVL.

The chain joins TRBV29-1 to TRBJ2-6; possible D gene TRBD1, 5 bases. CDR1 and CDR2 from the germline V gene are SQVTM and ANQGSEA. V shed 3 bases and J shed 0 bases, with 12 bases lying between them. The CDR3 is made up of 16 amino acids. The CDR3 reads CSVETVVNSGANVLTF. As DNA, the CDR3 is TGCAGCGTTGAGACAGTGGTAAACTCTGGGGCCAACGTCCTGACTTTC.

The V gene is TRBV29-1, the J gene TRBJ2-1, with D possibly being TRBD1 (6 bases). Germline CDR1 reads SQVTM; CDR2 reads ANQGSEA. V was cut by 8 bases and J by 2 bases, with 16 bases left in between. The length of the CDR3 is 14 residues. The DNA of the CDR3 is TGCAGCCCCCTCTTGGCAGGGGCCTACAATGAGCAGTTCTTC. Its protein is CSPLLAGAYNEQFF.

This clone has just a few counts. This CDR3 is also generated by other DNA sequences in the sample. This chain uses TRBV4-3 with TRBJ2-3; 9 bases agree with TRBD1. V lost 5 bases to trimming and J lost 3 bases; unmatched junction nucleotides: 6. CDR1 and CDR2 (germline): LGHNA, YSLEER. CDR3 length equals 15 residues. The CDR3 region is CASSLQGARTDTQYF. The CDR3 DNA reads TGCGCCAGCAGCTTACAGGGGGCCAGGACAGATACGCAGTATTTT.

The rearrangement links TRBV7-2 to TRBJ2-4; the D gene is possibly TRBD1 (5 bases). This CDR3 spans 17 amino acids. Trimming pared 0 bases from V and 1 base from J, leaving 13 bases between. Germline V gene sequence: CDR1 SGHTA, CDR2 FQGNSA. The CDR3 spells CASSLAGAGSAKNIQYF. CDR3 coding DNA: TGTGCCAGCAGCTTAGCGGGTGCAGGGTCGGCCAAAAACATTCAGTACTTC.

In its sample, this clone was seen a few times. The CDR3 loop is CASSLSPSGAGELFF. For the CDR3, the DNA is TGCGCCAGCAGCCTTTCCCCTTCGGGGGCCGGGGAGCTGTTTTTT. This chain connects TRBV4-1 to TRBJ2-2, with D possibly TRBD2 on 6 matching bases. The germline V gene encodes CDR1 MGHRA and CDR2 YSYEKL. The CDR3 runs to 15 residues. Trimming left V 4 bases short and J 6 bases short, with 15 bases between.

The chain carries TRBV7-3 and TRBJ1-6, with TRBD1 as a possible D gene (6 bases). V lost 4 bases and J 12 bases, leaving 16 bases between the germline ends. The CDR3 contains 14 residues. Germline V lookup: CDR1 SGHTA, CDR2 FQGTGA. The DNA of the CDR3 is TGTGCCAGCAGCTCAACTTCAGGGGTTGGACCCCTCCACTTT. Translation: CASSSTSGVGPLHF.

The chain recombines TRBV4-1 with TRBJ2-7, with TRBD2 identical over 9 bases. Germline V gives CDR1 MGHRA, CDR2 YSYEKL. Trimming cost V 4 bases and J 2 bases; bases outside gene matches: 6. The CDR3 is 15 residues long. CDR3 loop: CASSPTASGAYEQYV. The CDR3 nucleotides are TGCGCCAGCAGCCCGACGGCTAGCGGGGCCTACGAGCAGTACGTC.

V usage is TRBV28 and J usage is TRBJ1-2; D perhaps matches TRBD1 (5 bases). The germline V gene has CDR1 MDHEN and CDR2 SYDVKM. V shed 5 bases and J shed 5 bases, with 18 bases lying between them. The CDR3 is 15 amino acids. This CDR3 is CASSTTSGLRYGYTF. In nucleotides, the CDR3 is TGTGCCAGCAGTACAACCTCGGGGCTTCGGTATGGCTACACCTTC.

This clone was seen only a few times. The CDR3 loop reads CASSNTGTAAYEQYF. Written as DNA, the CDR3 is TGTGCCAGCTCCAATACCGGGACAGCCGCCTACGAGCAGTACTTC. This rearrangement joins TRBV7-9 to TRBJ2-7; 7 positions match TRBD1. The CDR3 contains 15 residues. The V gene's germline CDR1 is SEHNR and CDR2 FQNEAQ (reference sequence). V lost 8 bases and J lost 2; bases outside the gene matches: 12.

This clone was observed a few times. V is TRBV7-2 and J is TRBJ2-7; possibly TRBD2 for D (6 bases). There are 15 residues in the CDR3. The V end lost 3 bases, the J end lost 3 bases, and 15 bases lay between the germline ends. CDR1 is SGHTA and CDR2 is FQGNSA in the germline V gene. Here the CDR3 DNA reads TGTGCCAGCAGCTTTCAGGGAGGAATAGGCTACGAGCAGTACGTC. Its translation is CASSFQGGIGYEQYV.

The V call is TRBV14, the J call TRBJ2-1, with D uncertain. The germline gives CDR1 SGHDN, CDR2 FVKESK. V lost 0 bases and J lost 8, with 29 bases in between. The CDR3 is 20 amino acids. DNA for the CDR3: TGTGCCAGCAGCCAAGATCGGTGGGGTGGTGGAAACCTAAGGTCCCATGAGCAGTTCTTC. This encodes CASSQDRWGGGNLRSHEQFF.

V and J are TRBV7-9 and TRBJ1-5; perhaps TRBD1 as D (6 bases). Germline values: CDR1 SEHNR, CDR2 FQNEAQ (reference sequence). Trimming shortened V by 5 bases and J by 7 bases, and 15 bases separated the two germline ends. The CDR3 totals 14 residues. For the CDR3, the DNA is TGTGCCAGCAGCGCAGGACAGACCGGGCAGCCCCAGCATTTT. As protein: CASSAGQTGQPQHF.

This clone has more than one count but fewer than ten. The chain recombines TRBV27 with TRBJ2-3, with D hard to call. The germline V and J ends were trimmed by 5 bases and 1 base, with 10 bases remaining between them. The CDR3 sequence is 14 residues long. Germline CDR1 and CDR2: MNHEY and SMNVEV (reference sequence). CDR3 region: CASSRRIGTDTQYF. In nucleotides, the CDR3 is TGTGCCAGCAGTCGAAGGATAGGCACAGATACGCAGTATTTT.

The chain recombines TRBV25-1 with TRBJ1-5; no reliable D call. This CDR3 is built from 17 residues. Germline CDR1 is MGHDK and CDR2 is SYGVNS. V lost 6 bases, J lost 0 bases, and 18 bases lay in between. Written as DNA, the CDR3 is TGTGCCAGCAGCCCCGCGAACGGGAGGACTAGCAATCAGCCCCAGCATTTT. Translated, it gives CASSPANGRTSNQPQHF.

This clone was counted between two and nine times. The chain combines TRBV6-5 with TRBJ2-7; 10 nucleotides align to TRBD2. Germline trimming cut 0 bases from V and 3 bases from J; bases unmatched to any gene: 2. CDR1 and CDR2 (germline): MNHEY, SVGAGI. CDR3 size: 15 residues. CDR3 in amino acids: CASSYSLAGSYEQYF. CDR3 sequence (DNA): TGTGCCAGCAGTTACTCACTAGCGGGGAGCTACGAGCAGTACTTC.

There are a few counts of this clone. The chain couples TRBV19 to TRBJ2-1; 11 bases fit TRBD2. From germline, CDR1 is LNHDA and CDR2 SQIVND (reference sequence). Trimming cost V 0 bases and J 6 bases; bases outside gene matches: 7. The CDR3 has 17 residues. This CDR3 is CASSIEGLAGGFNEQFF. CDR3 nucleotides: TGTGCCAGTAGTATAGAGGGTCTAGCGGGAGGTTTCAATGAGCAGTTCTTC.

V and J are TRBV4-1 and TRBJ1-5, with a tentative D call TRBD1 (5 bases). Germline assignment: CDR1 MGHRA and CDR2 YSYEKL. The CDR3 runs 15 residues. The V end was cut by 1 base, the J end by 5 bases, with 12 bases between. CDR3 bases: TGCGCCAGCAGCCAAGCAGGAGGGGCAGATCAGCCCCAGCATTTT. Translating gives CASSQAGGADQPQHF.

This clone was picked up a small number of times. This chain links TRBV18 with TRBJ1-1; a weak D match, TRBD1 (6 bases). CDR1 is KGHSH and CDR2 is LQKENI in the germline V gene. The CDR3 is made up of 13 amino acids. V lost 4 bases to trimming and J lost 6 bases, with 12 bases between them. DNA for the CDR3: TGTGCCAGCTCACTGGCAGGGGTGGCTGAAGCTTTCTTT. Translating it yields CASSLAGVAEAFF.

The CDR3 DNA reads TGTGCCAGCAGCCCGAGCAGGACACCTAACTATGGCTACACCTTC. Protein: CASSPSRTPNYGYTF. J is TRBJ1-2 and V is TRBV7-9, with a possible D match to TRBD1 (5 bases). The CDR3 is made up of 15 amino acids. Germline-derived CDR1 and CDR2 are SEHNR and FQNEAQ (reference sequence). V was cut by 5 bases and J by 0 bases, with 13 bases left in between.

This clone was detected a few times. The J gene is TRBJ1-1, the V gene TRBV5-1; TRBD1 is a possible D gene (6 bases). From germline, CDR1 is SGHRS and CDR2 YFSETQ. Trimming pared 0 bases from V and 6 bases from J, leaving 12 bases between. The CDR3 covers 14 residues. The CDR3 DNA reads TGCGCCAGCAGCTTGGAGTCTTGGACAGCTGAAGCTTTCTTT. It yields the protein CASSLESWTAEAFF.

The chain is built from TRBV7-9 and TRBJ2-2; a possible D gene is TRBD1 (5 bases). CDR1 and CDR2 from the germline V gene are SEHNR and FQNEAQ (reference sequence). The CDR3 loop spans 15 amino acids. Trimming cost V 5 bases and J 1 base, with 11 bases left between them. CDR3: CASSPRAKNTGELFF. The CDR3 region has the DNA TGTGCCAGCAGCCCCAGGGCCAAGAACACCGGGGAGCTGTTTTTT.

This clone was detected a few times. This chain joins TRBV2 and TRBJ2-2; D is uncertain. This CDR3 spans 16 amino acids. Germline lookup yields CDR1 SNHLY and CDR2 FYNNEI. The V gene lost 5 bases and the J gene lost 5 bases, with 18 bases spanning the gap. The CDR3 DNA follows: TGTGCCAGCAGTTCTACTGGAACACTACTTACCGGGGAGCTGTTTTTT. Translation gives CASSSTGTLLTGELFF.

This clone was detected only a few times. The chain links TRBV27 to TRBJ2-7; 8 bases are a match to TRBD2. Unmatched junction bases numbered 14, after V lost 8 bases and J lost 2 bases. This CDR3 spans 16 amino acids. The V gene's germline CDR1 is MNHEY and CDR2 SMNVEV (reference sequence). The CDR3 loop is CASSSLSGSSTYEQYF. The CDR3 DNA follows: TGTGCCAGCTCCTCCCTAAGCGGGAGTTCAACCTACGAGCAGTACTTC.

This clone was recorded a few times. V usage is TRBV15 and J usage is TRBJ2-5; the D gene is possibly TRBD2 (5 bases). The CDR3 consists of 16 residues. Trimming took 0 bases from V and 2 from J, leaving 13 bases between them. Germline CDR1 and CDR2: LNHNV and YYDKDF (reference sequence). CDR3 amino acids: CATSRDLGVGQETQYF. The CDR3 DNA follows: TGTGCCACCAGCAGAGATTTGGGAGTAGGGCAAGAGACCCAGTACTTC.

CDR3 loop: CSAQRGTEAFF. The CDR3 nucleotides are TGCAGCGCCCAGCGGGGCACTGAAGCTTTCTTT. The chain links TRBV29-1 to TRBJ1-1; D is unclear. The germline V gene has CDR1 SQVTM and CDR2 ANQGSEA. Trimming cost V 7 bases and J 4 bases, with 10 bases left between them. The CDR3 has 11 residues.

The sample holds a few counts of this clone. CDR3: CSARREQFF. In DNA, the CDR3 is TGCAGTGCTAGGAGGGAGCAGTTCTTC. The rearrangement uses TRBV20-1 and TRBJ2-1; D gene uncertain. V lost 3 bases to trimming and J lost 10 bases, with 4 bases between them. Germline CDR1 is DFQATT and CDR2 is SNEGSKA (reference sequence). The CDR3 contains 9 residues.